Listed below are T cell receptor beta chains from one sample, sequenced in a study of response to subunit inactivated influenza vaccine. TCRdb ran MiXCR on the RT-PCR reads and lists one entry per CDR3 protein. The sample lists roughly 500,000 distinct CDR3 sequences, 15% to 20% occurring once. Sequencing was performed on CD4+ T cells sorted from PBMCs, taken roughly 24 months after vaccination. All receptors derive from a man between 50 and 75 years old who received an inactivated influenza vaccine. Both conserved end residues are part of each CDR3. The D gene is left open where the match is weak. For some rows the clone size is stated as once, few or many, or as a class when expanded; others skip it.

>many|TRBJ1-2|NA|TRBV29-1
CSVGDARSYTF
TGCAGCGTTGGGGACGCCAGGAGCTACACCTTC
>few|TRBJ1-5|TRBD1|TRBV20-1
CSARVDRGNQPQHF
TGCAGTGCTAGGGTTGACAGGGGCAATCAGCCCCAGCATTTT
>NA|TRBJ2-2|NA|TRBV7-3
CASSSPLTGELFF
TGTGCCAGCAGCTCCCCCCTTACCGGGGAGCTGTTTTTT
>few|TRBJ1-2|NA|TRBV7-2
CATNPGGSFFYGYTF
TGTGCCACCAATCCTGGGGGCAGCTTCTTCTATGGCTACACCTTC
>NA|TRBJ1-5|NA|TRBV20-1
CSASVFLGDSNQPQHF
TGCAGTGCTAGCGTTTTTTTGGGCGATAGCAATCAGCCCCAGCATTTT
>few|TRBJ1-1|NA|TRBV2
CASSRQGTAEAFF
TGTGCCAGCAGTCGACAAGGGACGGCTGAAGCTTTCTTT
>NA|TRBJ2-7|TRBD1|TRBV20-1
CSATTGGAEQYF
TGCAGTGCCACGACAGGGGGCGCCGAGCAGTACTTC
>NA|TRBJ2-1|NA|TRBV5-8
CASSLEGSPLNEQFF
TGTGCCAGCAGCTTGGAAGGGAGTCCCCTCAATGAGCAGTTCTTC
>NA|TRBJ2-1|TRBD2|TRBV6-2/TRBV6-3
CASNKGLAGDGEQFF
TGTGCCAGCAACAAAGGACTAGCGGGAGACGGTGAGCAGTTCTTC
>once|TRBJ2-7|NA|TRBV6-1
CASSERAVRGRVIYEQYF
TGTGCCAGCAGTGAGAGGGCCGTGAGGGGACGGGTGATCTACGAGCAGTACTTC
>many|TRBJ1-3|TRBD1|TRBV18
CASSLDRAISGNTIYF
TGTGCCAGCTCACTCGACAGGGCGATCTCTGGAAACACCATATATTTT
>NA|TRBJ2-3|TRBD1|TRBV6-1
CASRSPTGETTDTQYF
TGTGCCAGCAGGTCACCGACAGGGGAAACCACAGATACGCAGTATTTT
>NA|TRBJ2-7|NA|TRBV7-6
CASSHSLLGTAKNEQYF
TGTGCCAGCAGCCACAGTTTGCTGGGCACAGCTAAAAACGAGCAGTACTTC
>NA|TRBJ1-1|TRBD1|TRBV5-1
CASSFFYRTGGSEAFF
TGCGCCAGCAGCTTTTTCTACCGGACAGGGGGCTCTGAAGCTTTCTTT
>few|TRBJ2-4|NA|TRBV3-1
CASSQEGRHQYF
TGTGCCAGCAGCCAAGAAGGCAGACATCAGTACTTC
>NA|TRBJ2-1|TRBD2|TRBV7-2
CASSPGLASNEQFF
TGTGCCAGCAGCCCGGGACTAGCGTCCAATGAGCAGTTCTTC
>few|TRBJ2-1|NA|TRBV5-1
CASQLFGRVFDNEQFF
TGCGCCAGCCAATTATTCGGTAGGGTTTTCGACAATGAGCAGTTCTTC
>many|TRBJ1-4|NA|TRBV12-3/TRBV12-4
CASSPVGKGKLFF
TGTGCCAGCAGCCCCGTTGGCAAGGGAAAACTGTTTTTT
>few|TRBJ2-1|NA|TRBV27
CASTRRAGGEQFF
TGTGCCAGTACCCGGAGGGCCGGGGGTGAGCAGTTCTTC
>NA|TRBJ2-7|NA|TRBV29-1
CSVEDLLSYEQYF
TGCAGCGTTGAAGATCTTCTGTCCTACGAGCAGTACTTC
>NA|TRBJ2-1|NA|TRBV7-3
CASSLYPGAYNEQFF
TGTGCCAGCAGCTTATATCCAGGTGCCTACAATGAGCAGTTCTTC
>few|TRBJ2-5|TRBD2|TRBV11-2
CASRFSGRAKETQYF
TGTGCCAGCAGATTTAGCGGGAGGGCCAAGGAGACCCAGTACTTC
>few|TRBJ1-1|NA|TRBV3-1
CASSQGGGRTEAFF
TGTGCCAGCAGCCAAGGCGGGGGCCGAACTGAAGCTTTCTTT
>few|TRBJ2-2|NA|TRBV6-2/TRBV6-3
CASLDPPGELFF
TGTGCCAGCCTTGATCCCCCCGGGGAGCTGTTTTTT
>NA|TRBJ2-2|TRBD1|TRBV20-1
CSARKGAPNSGELFF
TGCAGTGCCCGGAAGGGGGCCCCGAACTCCGGGGAGCTGTTTTTT
>NA|TRBJ2-7|NA|TRBV30
CAWRSKQEPADEQYF
TGTGCCTGGAGGAGTAAACAGGAACCCGCCGACGAGCAGTACTTC
>NA|TRBJ1-2|TRBD1|TRBV5-6
CASSTSGTGGAGGYGYTF
TGTGCCAGCAGCACCTCCGGGACAGGGGGCGCAGGCGGCTATGGCTACACCTTC
>NA|TRBJ2-7|NA|TRBV20-1
CSAPDRLDEQYF
TGCAGTGCTCCCGACAGGCTGGACGAGCAGTACTTC
>few|TRBJ1-2|NA|TRBV27
CASRRETANYGYTF
TGTGCCAGCAGACGAGAGACAGCTAACTATGGCTACACCTTC
>few|TRBJ1-5|NA|TRBV12-3/TRBV12-4
CASSLSGRARQPQHF
TGTGCCAGCAGTTTATCCGGCAGGGCGCGGCAGCCCCAGCATTTT
>few|TRBJ2-5|TRBD2|TRBV7-9
CASSSPLAGGETQYF
TGTGCCAGCAGCTCACCCCTAGCGGGGGGAGAGACCCAGTACTTC
>NA|TRBJ2-7|TRBD1|TRBV12-3/TRBV12-4
CASRATRGLTYEQYF
TGTGCCAGCAGAGCTACCAGGGGGCTTACCTACGAGCAGTACTTC
>many|TRBJ1-1|NA|TRBV6-1
CASSTGSRGTEAFF
TGTGCCAGCAGCACCGGGTCCCGGGGCACTGAAGCTTTCTTT
>few|TRBJ2-1|TRBD2|TRBV20-1
CSPKKTRGGTGVYNEQFF
TGCAGTCCAAAGAAAACCCGGGGAGGGACTGGGGTATACAATGAGCAGTTCTTC
>many|TRBJ1-1|NA|TRBV4-3
CASSQDGWTEAFF
TGCGCCAGCAGCCAAGATGGATGGACTGAAGCTTTCTTT
>few|TRBJ2-7|TRBD1|TRBV10-3
CAIGQGAKYEQYF
TGTGCCATCGGACAGGGGGCAAAATACGAGCAGTACTTC
>NA|TRBJ2-5|NA|TRBV7-9
CASSLGQQKETQYF
TGTGCCAGCAGCTTAGGACAGCAAAAAGAGACCCAGTACTTC